Below, one TCR beta chain is given with its context. Its antigen is not known. This record belongs to a study of shared clonotypes between healthy human individuals. Study-wide context: The cohort comprised a couple of women and a few men. Their ages spanned 18 to 49 years. Overall study findings and caveats: As a rule, naive subsets had a larger estimated richness than memory subsets.

Using immunoSEQ multiplex PCR, the repertoire was profiled, and TCRdb retains in-frame clones only, with some absent. The data show more than 2 million clones, almost 96% seen once. The sequenced material came from naive CD4+ T cells sorted from blood. As to subset: CD45RA+ positively selected. This receptor was identified in a man aged 18-30 years in good health.

CDR3 sequence: CASSVEGTGASPLHF. The CDR3 coding sequence is TGTGCCAGCAGCGTAGAAGGGACAGGGGCCTCACCCCTCCACTTT. V usage is TRBV9 and J usage is TRBJ1-6; TRBD1 agrees at 10 bases. Germline V CDR1 and CDR2: SGDLS, YYNGEE. The J segment lost 10 bases and the V segment lost 0 bases, leaving 4 bases of the junction unmatched. The CDR3 runs 15 residues. The whole variable domain, remainder taken from reference TRBV9 and TRBJ1-6, is DSGVTQTPKHLITATGQRVTLRCSPRSGDLSVYWYQQSLDQGLQFLIQYYNGEERAKGNILERFSAQQFPDLHSELNLSSLELGDSALYFCASSVEGTGASPLHFGNGTRLTVT.